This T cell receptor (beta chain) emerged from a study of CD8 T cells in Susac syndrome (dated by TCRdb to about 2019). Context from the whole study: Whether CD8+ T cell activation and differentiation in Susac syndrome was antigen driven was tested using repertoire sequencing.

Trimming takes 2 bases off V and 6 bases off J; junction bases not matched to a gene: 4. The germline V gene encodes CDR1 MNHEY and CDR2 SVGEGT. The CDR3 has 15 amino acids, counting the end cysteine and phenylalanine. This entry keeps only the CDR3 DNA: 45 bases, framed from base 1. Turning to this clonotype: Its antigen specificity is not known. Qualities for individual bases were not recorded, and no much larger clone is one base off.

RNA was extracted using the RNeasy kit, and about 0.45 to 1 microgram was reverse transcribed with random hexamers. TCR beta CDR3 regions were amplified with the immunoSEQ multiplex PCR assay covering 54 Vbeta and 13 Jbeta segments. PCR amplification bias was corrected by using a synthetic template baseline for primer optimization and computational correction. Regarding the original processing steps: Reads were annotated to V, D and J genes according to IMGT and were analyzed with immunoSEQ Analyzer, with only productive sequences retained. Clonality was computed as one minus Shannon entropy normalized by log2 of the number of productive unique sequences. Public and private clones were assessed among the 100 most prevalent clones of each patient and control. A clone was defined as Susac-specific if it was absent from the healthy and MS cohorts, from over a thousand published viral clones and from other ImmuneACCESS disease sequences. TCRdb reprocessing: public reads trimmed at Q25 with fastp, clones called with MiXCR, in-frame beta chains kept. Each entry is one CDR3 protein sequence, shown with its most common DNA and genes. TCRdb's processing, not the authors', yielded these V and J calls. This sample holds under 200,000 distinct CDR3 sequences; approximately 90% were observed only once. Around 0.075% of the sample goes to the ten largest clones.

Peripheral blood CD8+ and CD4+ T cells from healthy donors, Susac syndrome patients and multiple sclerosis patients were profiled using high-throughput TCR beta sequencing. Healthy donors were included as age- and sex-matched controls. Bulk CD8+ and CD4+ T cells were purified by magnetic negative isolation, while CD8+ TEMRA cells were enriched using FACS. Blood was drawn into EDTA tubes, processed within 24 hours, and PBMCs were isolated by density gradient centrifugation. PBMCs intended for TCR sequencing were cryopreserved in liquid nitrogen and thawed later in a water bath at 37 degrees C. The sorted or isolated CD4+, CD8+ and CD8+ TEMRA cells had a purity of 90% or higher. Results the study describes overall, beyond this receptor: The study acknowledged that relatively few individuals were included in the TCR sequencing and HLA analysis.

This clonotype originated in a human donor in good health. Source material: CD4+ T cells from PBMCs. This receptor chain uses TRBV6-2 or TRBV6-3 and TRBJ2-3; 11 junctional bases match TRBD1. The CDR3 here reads CASSYGQGALDTQYF. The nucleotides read TGTGCCAGCAGTTACGGACAGGGGGCTCTCGATACGCAGTATTTT.